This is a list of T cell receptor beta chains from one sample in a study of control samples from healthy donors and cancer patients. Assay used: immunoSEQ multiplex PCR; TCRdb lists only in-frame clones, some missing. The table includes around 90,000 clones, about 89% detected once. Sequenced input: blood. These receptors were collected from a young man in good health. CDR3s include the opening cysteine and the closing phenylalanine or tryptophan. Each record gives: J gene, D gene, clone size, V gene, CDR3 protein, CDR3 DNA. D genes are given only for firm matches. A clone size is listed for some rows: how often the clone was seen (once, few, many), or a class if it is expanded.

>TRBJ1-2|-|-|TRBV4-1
CASSQAGIGGYTF
TGCGCCAGCAGCCAAGCAGGGATCGGTGGCTACACCTTC
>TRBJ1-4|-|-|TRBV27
CASRRETVGEKLFF
TGTGCCAGCAGGAGGGAGACAGTCGGGGAAAAACTGTTTTTT
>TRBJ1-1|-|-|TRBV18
CASSPPVPGMNTEAFF
TGTGCCAGCTCACCACCGGTTCCAGGGATGAACACTGAAGCTTTCTTT
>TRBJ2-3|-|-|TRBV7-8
CASSFQGGDTQYF
TGTGCCAGCAGCTTTCAAGGGGGAGATACGCAGTATTTT
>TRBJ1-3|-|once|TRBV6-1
CASSERQRASGNTIYF
TGTGCCAGCAGTGAAAGACAGAGAGCCTCTGGAAACACCATATATTTT
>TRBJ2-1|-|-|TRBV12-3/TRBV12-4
CASRETNEQFF
TGTGCCAGCAGGGAGACCAATGAGCAGTTCTTC
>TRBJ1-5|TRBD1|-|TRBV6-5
CASSPTGFGNQPQHF
TGTGCCAGCAGCCCGACAGGGTTCGGCAATCAGCCCCAGCATTTT
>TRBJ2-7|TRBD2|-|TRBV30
CAWTAGRGGRYEQYF
TGTGCCTGGACCGCAGGGCGGGGGGGCAGGTACGAGCAGTACTTC
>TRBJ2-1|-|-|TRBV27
CASSLSSVNEQFF
TGTGCCAGCAGTTTATCGTCGGTCAATGAGCAGTTCTTC
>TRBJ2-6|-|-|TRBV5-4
CASSLGFGAGANVLTF
TGTGCCAGCAGCTTGGGTTTCGGTGCTGGGGCCAACGTCCTGACTTTC
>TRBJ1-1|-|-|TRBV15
CATSRDSGSWAFF
TGTGCCACCAGCAGAGATAGTGGGTCATGGGCTTTCTTT
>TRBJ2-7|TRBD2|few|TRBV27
CASSFLSGGAINEQYF
TGTGCCAGCAGTTTCCTTAGCGGGGGGGCCATAAACGAGCAGTACTTC
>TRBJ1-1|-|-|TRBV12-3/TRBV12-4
CASSDSIHTEAFF
TGTGCCAGCAGCGACAGTATCCACACTGAAGCTTTCTTT
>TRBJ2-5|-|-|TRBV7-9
CASSPKWQETQYF
TGTGCCAGCAGCCCCAAGTGGCAAGAGACCCAGTACTTC
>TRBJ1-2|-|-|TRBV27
CASSLGQGGGYTF
TGTGCCAGCAGTTTGGGGCAGGGCGGCGGCTACACCTTC
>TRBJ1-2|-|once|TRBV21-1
CASSAGGKGYGYTF
TGTGCCAGCAGCGCAGGGGGCAAGGGGTATGGCTACACCTTC
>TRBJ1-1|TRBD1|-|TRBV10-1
CARRPAGTGDRNTEAFF
TGCGCCAGGAGACCGGCCGGGACAGGGGATAGAAACACTGAAGCTTTCTTT
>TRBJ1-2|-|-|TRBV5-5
CASNPGGPRGYGYTF
TGTGCCAGCAACCCGGGGGGGCCTAGAGGCTATGGCTACACCTTC
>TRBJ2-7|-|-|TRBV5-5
CASSAAGTLAYEQYF
TGTGCCAGCAGCGCAGCCGGGACACTAGCCTACGAGCAGTACTTC
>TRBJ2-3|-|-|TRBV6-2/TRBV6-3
CASSYPGRRTDTQYF
TGTGCCAGCAGTTACCCCGGGCGCCGAACAGATACGCAGTATTTT
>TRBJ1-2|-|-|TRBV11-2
CASSAVISYGYTF
TGTGCCAGCAGCGCAGTCATAAGCTATGGCTACACCTTC
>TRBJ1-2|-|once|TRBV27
CASSLLAETPYGYTF
TGTGCCAGCAGTTTATTAGCAGAGACCCCCTATGGCTACACCTTC
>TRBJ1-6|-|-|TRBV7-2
CASRGGGGSYNSPLHF
TGTGCCAGCAGGGGCGGCGGCGGCTCCTATAATTCACCCCTCCACTTT
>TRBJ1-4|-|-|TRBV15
CATSTNKQGGGKLFF
TGTGCCACCAGTACAAATAAGCAGGGTGGGGGAAAACTGTTTTTT
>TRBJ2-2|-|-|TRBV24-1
CATSDLLAGAEELFF
TGTGCCACCAGTGATTTGCTCGCGGGGGCCGAGGAGCTGTTTTTT
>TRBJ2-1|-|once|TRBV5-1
CASSSPEGGNEQFF
TGCGCCAGCAGCTCCCCTGAGGGGGGTAATGAGCAGTTCTTC
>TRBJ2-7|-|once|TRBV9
CASSVAEGALGEQYF
TGTGCCAGCAGCGTAGCGGAAGGGGCGCTCGGGGAGCAGTACTTC
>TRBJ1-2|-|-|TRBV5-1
CASSFGGTNYGYTF
TGCGCCAGCAGCTTCGGGGGGACCAACTATGGCTACACCTTC
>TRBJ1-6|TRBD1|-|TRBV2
CASSLRDRENNSPLHF
TGTGCCAGCAGTCTAAGGGACAGGGAAAATAATTCACCCCTCCACTTT
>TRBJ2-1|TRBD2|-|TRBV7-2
CASSLAGRSYNEQFF
TGTGCCAGCAGCCTAGCGGGCCGCTCCTACAATGAGCAGTTCTTC
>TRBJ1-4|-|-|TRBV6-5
CASSYAATNEKLFF
TGTGCCAGCAGTTACGCTGCAACTAATGAAAAACTGTTTTTT
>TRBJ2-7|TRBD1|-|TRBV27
CASSKKDRESHEQYF
TGTGCCAGCAGTAAGAAAGACAGGGAGTCCCACGAGCAGTACTTC